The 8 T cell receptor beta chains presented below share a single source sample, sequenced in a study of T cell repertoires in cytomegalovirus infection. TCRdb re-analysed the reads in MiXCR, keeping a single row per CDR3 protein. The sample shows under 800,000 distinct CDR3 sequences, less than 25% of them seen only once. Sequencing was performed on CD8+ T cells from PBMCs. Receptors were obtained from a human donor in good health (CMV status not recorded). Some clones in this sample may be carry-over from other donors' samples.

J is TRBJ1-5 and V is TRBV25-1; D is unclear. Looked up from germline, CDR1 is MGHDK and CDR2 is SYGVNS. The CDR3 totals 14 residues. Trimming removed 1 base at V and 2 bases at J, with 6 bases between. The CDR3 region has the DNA TGTGCCAGCAGTGAATTTTACGGCAATCAGCCCCAGCATTTT. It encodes CASSEFYGNQPQHF.

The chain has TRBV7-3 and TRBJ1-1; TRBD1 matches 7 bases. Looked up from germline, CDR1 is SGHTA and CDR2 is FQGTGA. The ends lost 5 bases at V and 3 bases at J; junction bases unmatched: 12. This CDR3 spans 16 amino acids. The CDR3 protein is CASSQSTGDPDTEAFF. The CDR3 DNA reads TGTGCCAGCAGCCAATCCACAGGGGACCCCGACACTGAAGCTTTCTTT. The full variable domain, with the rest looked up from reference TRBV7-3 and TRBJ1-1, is GAGVSQTPSNKVTEKGKYVELRCDPISGHTALYWYRQSLGQGPEFLIYFQGTGAADDSGLPNDRFFAVRPEGSVSTLKIQRTERGDSAVYLCASSQSTGDPDTEAFFGQGTRLTVV.

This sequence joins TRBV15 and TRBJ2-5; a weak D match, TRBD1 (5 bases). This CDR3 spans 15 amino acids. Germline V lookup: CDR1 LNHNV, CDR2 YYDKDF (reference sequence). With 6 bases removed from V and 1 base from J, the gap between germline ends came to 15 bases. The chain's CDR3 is CATSNRRQLQETQYF. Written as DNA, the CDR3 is TGTGCCACCAGTAACAGGCGCCAGCTCCAAGAGACCCAGTACTTC.

CDR3 nucleotide sequence: TGCAGCGTTGATTTAGGGACAGGGGATTATGGCTACACCTTC. This encodes CSVDLGTGDYGYTF. The chain recombines TRBV29-1 with TRBJ1-2; 10 positions match TRBD1. CDR1 is SQVTM, CDR2 ANQGSEA, per germline. This CDR3 is built from 14 residues. V trimming: 3 bases; J trimming: 5 bases; junction bases outside the gene matches: 6.

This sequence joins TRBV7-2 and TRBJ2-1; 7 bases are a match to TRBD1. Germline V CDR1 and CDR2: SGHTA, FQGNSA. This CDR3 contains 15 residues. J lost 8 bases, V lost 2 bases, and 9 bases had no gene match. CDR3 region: CASSLRGRSRDEQFF. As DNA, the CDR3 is TGTGCCAGCAGCTTAAGGGGGCGCTCCCGGGATGAGCAGTTCTTC.

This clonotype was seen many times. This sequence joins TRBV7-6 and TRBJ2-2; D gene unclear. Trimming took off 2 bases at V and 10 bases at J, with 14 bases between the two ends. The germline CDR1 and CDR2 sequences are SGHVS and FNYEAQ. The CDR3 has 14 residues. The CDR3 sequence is CASSLLRAKQELFF. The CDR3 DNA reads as TGTGCCAGCAGCTTATTACGCGCCAAACAGGAGCTGTTTTTT.

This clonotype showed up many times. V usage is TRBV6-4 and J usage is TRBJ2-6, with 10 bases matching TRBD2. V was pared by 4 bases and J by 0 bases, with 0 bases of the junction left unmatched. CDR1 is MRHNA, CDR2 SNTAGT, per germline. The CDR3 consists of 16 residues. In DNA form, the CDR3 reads TGTGCCAGCAGTGGGACTAGCGGCTCTGGGGCCAACGTCCTGACTTTC. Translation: CASSGTSGSGANVLTF.

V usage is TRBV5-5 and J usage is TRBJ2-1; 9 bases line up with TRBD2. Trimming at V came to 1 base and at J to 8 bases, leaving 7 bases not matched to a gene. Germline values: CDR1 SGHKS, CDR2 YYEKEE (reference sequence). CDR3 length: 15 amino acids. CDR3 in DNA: TGTGCCAGCAGCTTGTCAGGCGGGGGGGCCTATGAGCAGTTCTTC. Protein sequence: CASSLSGGGAYEQFF.